This T cell receptor beta chain comes out of a study of vaccination and CD4 T cells after COVID-19. Study at large: Diagnosis preceded the drawing of post-COVID samples by a median around 100 days (range 35 to 161). Following dose two, a median about 65 days (range 14 to 241) passed before post-vaccine samples were taken.

Cultured CD4+ T cell DNA underwent sequencing with the Oncomine TCR Beta short-read assay. Investigators isolated genomic DNA from cultured CD4+ T cells. From the PCR reads, TCRdb called clonotypes with MiXCR, one entry per CDR3 protein. The profile covers around 12,000 distinct CDR3 sequences, with less than 85% appearing a single time and 20% to 25% taken by the ten largest. V lost 2 bases and J lost 4, with 5 bases in between. The V gene's germline CDR1 is GTSNPN and CDR2 SVGIG (reference sequence). This CDR3 spans 11 amino acids. A remark on this clonotype: As yet, its antigen is unknown.

Noted treatment: approximately 9-day PBMC culture with coronavirus spike peptide pools or control peptides (ViraFEST assay). In the ViraFEST assay, peptide-pool expansion preceded TCR sequencing of expanded clonotypes. Sequences were obtained from CD4+ T cells from blood, cultured in vitro. The rearrangement joins TRBV30 to TRBJ1-2; D is unclear. This TCR was sampled from a human donor who had recovered from COVID-19. The CDR3 DNA sequence: TGTGCCTGGAGTCGGCCCTATGGCTACACCTTC. This gives the protein CAWSRPYGYTF.